This T cell receptor beta chain was captured by sequencing in a study of blood T cells in healthy people across ages. General study results and limits: Age showed a roughly linear inverse relationship with TCR beta diversity per million T cells. Any changes in expanded clonotypes were possibly confounded, as donor CMV status remained unknown.

The CDR3 is 16 residues long. Per germline, CDR1 SGHVS and CDR2 FQNEAQ. After removal of 3 bases from V and 5 bases from J, the junction contained 6 bases not matched to a gene. Alongside a J-beta primer mix, a sample-barcoded 5' primer served in a second PCR lasting roughly 7 to 11 cycles. Tags on each cDNA molecule came from a template-switch adaptor with 12 random nucleotides. TCRdb reprocessed the 5' RACE reads via MiXCR and lists one record per CDR3 protein. This sample has about a million distinct CDR3 sequences; approximately 50% occur once, and the top ten carry 20% to 25%. This clonotype was counted between two and nine times. What it binds is not known. Those donating, healthy Caucasian individuals from Russia, were aged roughly 6 to 90.

The genes are TRBV7-8 and TRBJ2-7, with TRBD2 matching over 14 bases. The clonotype was recovered from an older woman in good health. Sample: blood. CDR3 in DNA: TGTGCCAGCAGCTTTGGGACTAGCGGGAGTTCCCACGAGCAGTACTTC. Translating gives CASSFGTSGSSHEQYF.